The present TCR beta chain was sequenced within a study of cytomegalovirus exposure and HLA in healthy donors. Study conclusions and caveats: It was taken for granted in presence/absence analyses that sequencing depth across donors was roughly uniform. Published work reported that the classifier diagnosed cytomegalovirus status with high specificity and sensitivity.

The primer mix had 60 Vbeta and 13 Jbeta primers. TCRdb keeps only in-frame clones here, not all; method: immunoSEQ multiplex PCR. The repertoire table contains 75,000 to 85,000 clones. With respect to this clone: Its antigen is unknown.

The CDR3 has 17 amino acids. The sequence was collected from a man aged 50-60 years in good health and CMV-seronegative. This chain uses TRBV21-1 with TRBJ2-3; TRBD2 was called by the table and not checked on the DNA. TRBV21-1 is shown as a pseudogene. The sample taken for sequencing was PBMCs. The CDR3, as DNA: TGTGCCAGCAGCAAATTAGAGCGGGGGGGCCCGAGTGGTACGCAGTATTTT. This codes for CASSKLERGGPSGTQYF.